What follows describes a single T cell receptor beta chain. Germline V gives CDR1 SGHTA, CDR2 FQGNSA. The CDR3 extends over 15 amino acids. With 6 bases removed from V and 5 bases from J, the gap between germline ends came to 16 bases. This entry comes from a study of blood T cell repertoires in COVID-19. Study overall: T cells, B-cell-depleted T cells, or PBMCs provided the cDNA or gDNA that served as material.

Authors' analysis steps: Reference gene primer amplification gave estimated nucleated cell counts. The data were produced by immunoSEQ multiplex PCR, yet TCRdb's version contains in-frame clones alone and is incomplete. V, J and clone size derive from that table, while D and trimming were established from the DNA sequence. The sample contains approximately 99,000 clones, 84% of which appear only once. The V call is TRBV7-2, the J call TRBJ1-4; TRBD1 is a possible D gene (6 bases). This sequence originates from a man aged 65-85 years with active or convalescent COVID-19. Sequencing was carried out using peripheral blood. The CDR3 nucleotides are TGTGCCAGCAGGACGAGGGGGAGAGTGAATGAAAAACTGTTTTTT. Its protein product is CASRTRGRVNEKLFF.